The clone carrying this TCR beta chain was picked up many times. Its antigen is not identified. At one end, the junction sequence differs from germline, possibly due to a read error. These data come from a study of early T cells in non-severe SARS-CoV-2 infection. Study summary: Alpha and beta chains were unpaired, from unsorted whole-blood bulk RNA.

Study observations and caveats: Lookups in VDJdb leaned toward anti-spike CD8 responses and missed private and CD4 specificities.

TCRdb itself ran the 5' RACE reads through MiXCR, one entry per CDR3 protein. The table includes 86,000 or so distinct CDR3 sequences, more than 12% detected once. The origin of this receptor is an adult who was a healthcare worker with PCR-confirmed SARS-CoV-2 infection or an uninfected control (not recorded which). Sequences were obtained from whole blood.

The CDR3 region has the DNA TGTGCCACCAGCAGAGGGGACTCCGGGGGCTCTGGGGCCAACGTCCTGATTTTC. Amino acids: CATSRGDSGGSGANVLIF. This chain joins TRBV15 and TRBJ2-6; D could derive from TRBD1 or TRBD2 (6 bases each). The CDR3 is 18 amino acids. Germline CDR1 and CDR2: LNHNV and YYDKDF (reference sequence).